The 28 T cell receptor beta chains below come from one sample, sequenced in a study of shared clonotypes between healthy human individuals. Assay: immunoSEQ multiplex PCR; the TCRdb copy retains only in-frame clones and omits some. This table holds fewer than 2.5 million clones, approximately 93% found once. Material: naive CD4+ T cells from PBMCs. Subset reported: CD45RA+ positively selected. The receptors derive from a man aged 18 to 29 in good health. Some clones in this sample may be carry-over from other donors' samples.

The V gene is TRBV19, the J gene TRBJ2-2; 10 bases are shared with TRBD2. V shed 3 bases, J shed 7 bases, and the junction held 8 bases outside the gene matches. This CDR3 contains 16 residues. The germline V gene encodes CDR1 LNHDA and CDR2 SQIVND (reference sequence). Here the CDR3 reads CASSMAPSGSIGELFF. CDR3 coding DNA: TGTGCCAGTAGTATGGCGCCTAGCGGGAGTATCGGGGAGCTGTTTTTT.

The gene calls are TRBV15 and TRBJ2-3, with 11 nucleotides matching TRBD2. J lost 4 bases, V lost 2 bases, and 11 bases had no gene match. The CDR3 has 18 amino acids. Germline CDR1 reads LNHNV; CDR2 reads YYDKDF (reference sequence). This CDR3 is CATSRPLSGTSGPDTQYF. CDR3 in DNA: TGTGCCACCAGCAGACCCCTCTCCGGGACTAGCGGCCCAGATACGCAGTATTTT.

The rearrangement uses TRBV6-1 and TRBJ1-1; D unresolved. The CDR3 is 15 residues long. Germline CDR1 reads MNHNS; CDR2 reads SASEGT. The V gene lost 9 bases and the J gene lost 0 bases, with 17 bases spanning the gap. Written as DNA, the CDR3 is TGTGCCAGAGAATTTCCCCCGGACTTGAACACTGAAGCTTTCTTT. Its protein product is CAREFPPDLNTEAFF.

This chain links TRBV5-1 with TRBJ1-2, with D unresolved. This CDR3 contains 12 residues. CDR1 SGHRS and CDR2 YFSETQ come from the germline V gene. V was trimmed by 5 bases and J by 5 bases, leaving 10 bases between them. The CDR3 here is CASSSTRYGYTF. CDR3 bases: TGCGCCAGCAGTAGCACCAGGTATGGCTACACCTTC.

CDR3 nucleotide sequence: TGTGCCAGCAGTTATACCATCGGGGGCGGCTACGAGCAGTACTTC. It encodes CASSYTIGGGYEQYF. The chain has TRBV6-5 and TRBJ2-7; possibly TRBD1 or TRBD2 for D (6 bases each). The CDR3 spans 15 residues. Germline V gene data show CDR1 as MNHEY and CDR2 as SVGAGI. V was trimmed by 3 bases and J by 3 bases, leaving 15 bases between them.

The chain is built from TRBV2 and TRBJ2-7; a possible D gene is TRBD1 (6 bases). This CDR3 spans 14 amino acids. Germline lookup yields CDR1 SNHLY and CDR2 FYNNEI. The ends were cut back, 1 base at V and 2 bases at J, with 9 bases in the middle. In nucleotides, the CDR3 is TGTGCCAGCAGTGAAGAGGGGGTCCCCTACGAGCAGTACTTC. Its protein product is CASSEEGVPYEQYF.

The chain carries TRBV15 and TRBJ1-3; 7 positions agree with TRBD1. The CDR3 is made up of 15 amino acids. CDR1 LNHNV and CDR2 YYDKDF come from the germline V gene (reference sequence). With V trimmed by 5 bases and J by 5 bases, 9 bases remained unmatched. The CDR3 sequence is CATSPARTGRNTIYF. CDR3 sequence (DNA): TGTGCCACCAGCCCAGCCCGGACAGGAAGAAACACCATATATTTT.

This chain uses TRBV6-1 with TRBJ2-7; TRBD2 aligns across 7 bases. The CDR3 has 15 amino acids. CDR1 is MNHNS and CDR2 is SASEGT in the germline V gene. The V and J ends lost 6 bases and 5 bases, in that order; junction bases with no gene match: 13. The chain's CDR3 is CASSAGTSGGDEQYF. The CDR3 nucleotides are TGTGCCAGCAGCGCCGGGACGTCGGGGGGTGACGAGCAGTACTTC.

Details on this clone: Different DNA sequences within this sample yield the same CDR3. V and J are TRBV2 and TRBJ1-3, with D possibly matching TRBD1 (5 bases). Between the trimmed V and J ends, which lost 6 bases and 0 bases, there was a span of 12 bases. Germline lookup yields CDR1 SNHLY and CDR2 FYNNEI. The CDR3 extends over 15 amino acids. In nucleotides, the CDR3 is TGTGCCAGCAGGAGGGGCGACAGCTCTGGAAACACCATATATTTT. It codes for CASRRGDSSGNTIYF.

This sequence joins TRBV30 and TRBJ1-5; TRBD1 matches 10 bases. Trimming at V came to 1 base and at J to 5 bases, leaving 5 bases not matched to a gene. Germline CDR1 GTSNPN, CDR2 SVGIG (reference sequence). This CDR3 has 15 amino acids. This CDR3 is CAWSGPGQGYQPQHF. The DNA of the CDR3 is TGTGCCTGGAGTGGACCGGGACAGGGGTATCAGCCCCAGCATTTT.

V is TRBV10-3 and J is TRBJ2-1; 7 bases agree with TRBD1. CDR3 size: 14 residues. The V gene end was trimmed by 0 bases and the J gene end by 4 bases; junction bases not matched to a gene: 0. Per germline, CDR1 ENHRY and CDR2 SYGVKD. CDR3 loop: CAISESTGYNEQFF. DNA for the CDR3: TGTGCCATCAGTGAGTCGACAGGGTACAATGAGCAGTTCTTC.

The chain carries TRBV10-3 and TRBJ2-3; TRBD2 matches at 8 bases. Per germline, CDR1 ENHRY and CDR2 SYGVKD. The V gene end was trimmed by 2 bases and the J gene end by 0 bases; junction bases not matched to a gene: 7. This CDR3 contains 17 residues. CDR3 in amino acids: CAISELASGRSTDTQYF. Here the CDR3 DNA reads TGTGCCATCAGTGAGCTGGCTAGCGGGCGCAGCACAGATACGCAGTATTTT.

This clone was observed a handful of times. The gene calls are TRBV5-1 and TRBJ1-2, with D uncertain. Between the trimmed V and J ends, which lost 0 bases and 0 bases, there was a span of 6 bases. Germline V gene data show CDR1 as SGHRS and CDR2 as YFSETQ. This CDR3 is built from 14 residues. CDR3 bases: TGCGCCAGCAGCTTGGAGCCCGCTAACTATGGCTACACCTTC. Translating it yields CASSLEPANYGYTF.

The chain carries TRBV9 and TRBJ1-1; D is unclear. Trimming cost V 4 bases and J 4 bases, with 8 bases left between them. The CDR3 has 12 amino acids. Germline-derived CDR1 and CDR2 are SGDLS and YYNGEE. CDR3 nucleotides: TGTGCCAGCAGCAAACCAGGCACTGAAGCTTTCTTT. Encoded protein: CASSKPGTEAFF.

The genes are TRBV9 and TRBJ1-5, with D tentatively TRBD1 (5 bases). The CDR3 totals 15 residues. The V and J ends lost 5 bases and 6 bases respectively, with 18 bases between them. Germline V gene sequence: CDR1 SGDLS, CDR2 YYNGEE. The CDR3 region is CASSPPGRAGQPQHF. Written as DNA, the CDR3 is TGTGCCAGCAGTCCTCCAGGGCGGGCGGGTCAGCCCCAGCATTTT.

The J gene is TRBJ1-1, the V gene TRBV6-5; D is unresolved. V dropped 5 bases and J dropped 1 base, with 8 bases sitting between them. Germline loops: CDR1 MNHEY, CDR2 SVGAGI. This CDR3 has 13 amino acids. This chain's CDR3 is CASSRLSNTEAFF. The CDR3 nucleotides read TGTGCCAGCAGTCGGTTGTCGAACACTGAAGCTTTCTTT.

The rearrangement joins TRBV12-5 to TRBJ2-2; D may be TRBD1 or TRBD2 (5 bases each). The V gene lost 0 bases and the J gene lost 2 bases, with 19 bases spanning the gap. Germline-derived CDR1 and CDR2 are LGHNT and FRNRAP. This CDR3 is 19 amino acids long. The CDR3, as DNA: TGTGCTAGTGGTTTGGTAGGGGACGGCGCACGAAGTAACACCGGGGAGCTGTTTTTT. As protein: CASGLVGDGARSNTGELFF.

J is TRBJ1-2 and V is TRBV5-1; TRBD1 aligns across 8 bases. J gave up 4 bases and V 0 bases, and 8 bases lay outside the gene matches. The CDR3 contains 16 residues. Germline V CDR1 and CDR2: SGHRS, YFSETQ. The CDR3 DNA reads as TGCGCCAGCAGCTTGGGTGGGCAGGGGGCGTTCTATGGCTACACCTTC. Translated: CASSLGGQGAFYGYTF.

The rearrangement joins TRBV5-4 to TRBJ1-1, with D perhaps matching TRBD1 (6 bases). The ends were cut back, 6 bases at V and 1 base at J, with 16 bases in the middle. The CDR3 consists of 15 residues. In germline, CDR1 is SGHNT, CDR2 YYREEE (reference sequence). CDR3 DNA: TGTGCCAGCAACGAACTAGCGACAGGGAACACTGAAGCTTTCTTT. Protein sequence: CASNELATGNTEAFF.

The CDR3 DNA sequence: TGTGCCAGCAGTAAAAGGACACTTAGCTCCTACGAGCAGTACTTC. Protein: CASSKRTLSSYEQYF. V gene TRBV6-6 combines with J gene TRBJ2-7; perhaps TRBD1 as D (5 bases). Germline loops: CDR1 MNHNY, CDR2 SVGAGI (reference sequence). The CDR3 has 15 residues. The ends were cut back, 5 bases at V and 0 bases at J, with 14 bases in the middle.

The rearrangement links TRBV30 to TRBJ2-1; 10 nucleotides line up with TRBD2. The CDR3 sequence is 14 residues long. Looked up from germline, CDR1 is GTSNPN and CDR2 is SVGIG (reference sequence). V shed 3 bases and J 7 bases; nucleotides not matched to a gene: 6. The CDR3 DNA reads as TGTGCCTGGAGCACGGGACTAGCGACGAATGAGCAGTTCTTC. This gives the protein CAWSTGLATNEQFF.

The gene calls are TRBV6-5 and TRBJ2-7; 12 bases agree with TRBD2. The CDR3 extends over 15 amino acids. The J segment lost 4 bases and the V segment lost 6 bases, leaving 7 bases of the junction unmatched. Germline CDR1 MNHEY, CDR2 SVGAGI. CDR3 sequence: CASSRLAGVVYEQYF. Here the CDR3 DNA reads TGTGCCAGCAGCCGACTAGCGGGAGTAGTGTACGAGCAGTACTTC.

The chain links TRBV10-3 to TRBJ2-4; D uncertain. This CDR3 has 15 amino acids. Germline assignment: CDR1 ENHRY and CDR2 SYGVKD. Trimming pared 3 bases from V and 3 bases from J, leaving 12 bases between. CDR3 sequence reads: CAISDGQLSKNIQYF. CDR3 bases: TGTGCCATCAGTGACGGGCAGCTTAGCAAAAACATTCAGTACTTC.

The CDR3 reads CASSYVTSRPNEQFF. The DNA for the CDR3 is TGTGCCAGCAGTTACGTGACTTCCCGGCCCAATGAGCAGTTCTTC. The rearrangement joins TRBV6-6 to TRBJ2-1; D is unresolved. Germline V gene data show CDR1 as MNHNY and CDR2 as SVGAGI (reference sequence). The CDR3 contains 15 residues. Between the trimmed V and J ends, which lost 2 bases and 6 bases, there was a span of 14 bases.

The chain joins TRBV25-1 to TRBJ1-5; 7 bases map to TRBD1. The germline gives CDR1 MGHDK, CDR2 SYGVNS. Trimming removed 5 bases from V and 1 base from J; junction bases left unmatched: 5. The CDR3 length is 15 residues. Written as DNA, the CDR3 is TGTGCCAGCAGTTCTCGGACAGGAAGCAATCAGCCCCAGCATTTT. Encoded protein: CASSSRTGSNQPQHF.

The chain combines TRBV6-1 with TRBJ2-2; no firm D call. Trimming removed 3 bases at V and 9 bases at J, with 8 bases between. The CDR3 length is 12 residues. Germline CDR1 MNHNS, CDR2 SASEGT. CDR3 region: CASSEFPRELFF. The CDR3 DNA reads as TGTGCCAGCAGTGAGTTCCCCAGGGAGCTGTTTTTT.

This clone occurred a few times. The chain is built from TRBV11-2 and TRBJ1-4; no clear D. Germline CDR1 SGHAT, CDR2 FQNNGV. V was shortened by 1 base and J by 8 bases, with 8 bases between the two germline ends. The CDR3 consists of 13 residues. The CDR3 bases are TGTGCCAGCAGCTTAGGGCTTTGGGAAAAACTGTTTTTT. This translates into CASSLGLWEKLFF.

V gene TRBV30 combines with J gene TRBJ1-1; unclear D gene. Germline-derived CDR1 and CDR2 are GTSNPN and SVGIG (reference sequence). The CDR3 extends over 12 amino acids. CDR3 region: CTYDNLNTEAFF. The CDR3 nucleotides are TGTACATACGACAATTTGAACACTGAAGCTTTCTTT.